This T cell receptor (beta chain) was sequenced for a study of identifying expanded T cells in peripheral blood (dated by TCRdb to 2018 to 2020). Regarding the research as a whole: Technical replicates were generated by sequencing separate aliquots of the same genomic DNA pool, with four replicates compared pairwise. The investigation overall reported the following: The authors expected that biological variance in healthy repertoires might rise further over much longer intervals, such as months to years. The binomial model flagged 0.9 to 1.5 differentially abundant clones between technical replicates but 15 to 17 over about 2 weeks and 19 to 20 over about four weeks. Across all healthy-donor time intervals, the beta-binomial model significantly lowered both the number of clones called differentially abundant and the false-positive rate. For all healthy donors, the variance in clone template counts between two-week samples rose significantly as total template count increased.

During the collection period, no immune events, such as infections, were documented for the healthy donors. To calibrate time-dependent variance in a beta-binomial model of T-cell clone differential abundance, blood repertoires from healthy donors were used as a training cohort. The training cohort included 10 or so healthy donors, of whom 3 were female and 7 were male. On average the donors were 43 years old, and their ages spanned about 25 to 64 years. Whole blood, obtained from a commercial supplier, was collected from each healthy donor at three time points spaced approximately 13 days apart. For immunosequencing, genomic DNA was extracted from unsorted whole blood. The CDR3 numbers 15 residues from cysteine through phenylalanine. This entry keeps only the CDR3 DNA: 45 bases, framed from base 1. V lost 2 bases and J lost 0 bases, and the count of bases not matched to a germline gene is 3. The germline V gene yields MNHEY for CDR1 and SVGAGI for CDR2.

TCRbeta CDR3 regions were profiled with the immunoSEQ Assay using bias-controlled multiplex PCR amplification of genomic DNA. Per the authors' processing: To quantify the absolute abundance of each unique TCRbeta CDR3 region, the sequences were collapsed and filtered. Differential abundance was tested with two models: a binomial (Fisher-equivalent) model and a beta-binomial model that adds time-dependent variance fitted from healthy donors. Any clone with fewer than 5 combined templates was excluded, and a clone was called differentially abundant if its Benjamini-Hochberg FDR was below 0.01. Using the form v = (b*log(k)+a)^2, the beta-binomial variance was modeled as a function of the total template count across the two samples. TCRdb retrieved this table from immuneACCESS and kept in-frame rearrangements only. Not all clones are present; in checked studies, unresolved V genes account for under half, and no reason is known for the remainder. The DNA was the basis for D and trimming; V, J and clone size are from that table. The sample yields 95,000 to 100,000 clones; roughly 85% were counted once. Jointly, the top ten make up about a sixth of the sample.

Remarks on this clone: Its antigen target is currently unknown. Base qualities are not recorded, but no much larger clone differs from it by a single base.

Material for sequencing was blood. The rearranged segments are TRBV6-5 and TRBJ2-7, with 8 middle bases fitting TRBD2. This clonotype was sampled from a person aged 18-69 years in good health. In nucleotides, the sequence is TGTGCCAGCAGTTACCAGACTAGCGTCTCCTACGAGCAGTACTTC. Translated, it reads CASSYQTSVSYEQYF.